These 2 T cell receptor beta chains originate from one sample sequenced in a study of blood T cell repertoires in COVID-19. Libraries were prepared by immunoSEQ multiplex PCR; TCRdb keeps only in-frame clonotypes and omits some of them. The sample carries fewer than 250,000 clones, roughly 77% recorded once. Sequences were obtained from PBMCs or T cells enriched from blood (not recorded which). Receptors originate from a woman aged 50 to 60 with acute COVID-19.

The chain has TRBV5-1 and TRBJ2-2, with a weak D call TRBD2 (6 bases). Trimming shortened V by 4 bases and J by 5 bases, and 15 bases separated the two germline ends. The germline CDR1 and CDR2 sequences are SGHRS and YFSETQ. The CDR3 totals 15 residues. CDR3 amino acids: CASSHIAGSTGELFF. The CDR3, as DNA: TGCGCCAGCAGCCATATCGCGGGGTCGACCGGGGAGCTGTTTTTT.

J is TRBJ2-1 and V is TRBV3-1 (or the pseudogene TRBV3-2); D remains ambiguous. Trimming shortened V by 0 bases and J by 1 base, and 4 bases separated the two germline ends. Germline CDR1 and CDR2: LGHDT and YNNKEL (reference sequence). This CDR3 has 14 amino acids. This CDR3 is CASSQEYSYNEQFF. CDR3 coding DNA: TGTGCCAGCAGCCAAGAATATTCCTACAATGAGCAGTTCTTC.